Below, 20 T cell receptor beta chains from the same sample are listed, as sequenced in a study of control samples from healthy donors and cancer patients. Repertoires were generated with immunoSEQ multiplex PCR, while TCRdb's copy carries only in-frame clones and drops some. The sample records around 80,000 clones, more than 70% being singletons. Material: blood. Source of these receptors: a man over 45 in good health.

The gene calls are TRBV18 and TRBJ1-5, with D unresolved. CDR3 length: 13 residues. V was trimmed by 3 bases and J by 6 bases, leaving 9 bases between them. Germline CDR1 reads KGHSH; CDR2 reads LQKENI. The CDR3 DNA sequence: TGTGCCAGCTCACCCGGGTACCGTCAGCCCCAGCATTTT. This translates into CASSPGYRQPQHF.

This chain joins TRBV6-2 or TRBV6-3 and TRBJ1-1; tentative D call: TRBD1 (6 bases). Germline lookup yields CDR1 MNHEY and CDR2 SVGEGT. CDR3 length: 11 amino acids. Trimming stripped 4 bases from V and 8 bases from J, with 8 bases between. CDR3 bases: TGTGCCAGCAGTTCAGGGGCAGAAGCTTTCTTT. As protein: CASSSGAEAFF.

The chain combines TRBV6-5 with TRBJ2-1, with D perhaps being TRBD1 or TRBD2 (6 bases each). Germline V gene sequence: CDR1 MNHEY, CDR2 SVGAGI. This CDR3 has 12 amino acids. Trimming took 0 bases from V and 12 from J, leaving 9 bases between them. CDR3: CASSYSGGRQFF. The CDR3 region has the DNA TGTGCCAGCAGTTACTCCGGGGGCAGGCAGTTCTTC.

The chain recombines TRBV6-5 with TRBJ1-1; D is ambiguous. In germline, CDR1 is MNHEY, CDR2 SVGAGI. V gave up 0 bases and J gave up 2 bases, with 10 bases separating them. The CDR3 spans 15 residues. The DNA for the CDR3 is TGTGCCAGCAGTTACTCGGGCGGACTAAACACTGAAGCTTTCTTT. Translated, it gives CASSYSGGLNTEAFF.

The genes are TRBV2 and TRBJ1-2, with D tentatively TRBD1 (6 bases). CDR1 and CDR2 (germline): SNHLY, FYNNEI. V dropped 8 bases and J dropped 4 bases, with 17 bases sitting between them. The CDR3 has 14 amino acids. The CDR3 sequence is CASWRDNGFYGYTF. CDR3 coding DNA: TGTGCCAGCTGGAGGGACAACGGATTCTATGGCTACACCTTC.

The V gene is TRBV7-2, the J gene TRBJ1-1; TRBD1 agrees at 9 bases. In germline, CDR1 is SGHTA, CDR2 FQGNSA. With V trimmed by 3 bases and J by 8 bases, 4 bases remained unmatched. The length of the CDR3 is 13 residues. CDR3 protein: CASSLGDRVEAFF. CDR3 sequence (DNA): TGTGCCAGCAGCTTGGGGGACAGGGTCGAAGCTTTCTTT.

This rearrangement joins TRBV24-1 to TRBJ2-1; perhaps TRBD2 as D (6 bases). CDR3 length: 15 residues. CDR1 is KGHDR, CDR2 SFDVKD, per germline. The V end was cut by 3 bases, the J end by 12 bases, with 20 bases between. CDR3 DNA sequence: TGTGCCACCAGTGATCTACTAGGGACTCACGGTTCGCAGTTCTTC. This translates into CATSDLLGTHGSQFF.

The V call is TRBV6-5, the J call TRBJ2-1, with 8 positions matching TRBD2. Germline assignment: CDR1 MNHEY and CDR2 SVGAGI. The CDR3 is 12 residues long. Trimming took 6 bases from V and 6 from J; bases not matched to a gene: 1. The CDR3 here is CASRSGSNEQFF. In DNA, the CDR3 is TGTGCCAGCAGGAGCGGGAGCAATGAGCAGTTCTTC.

This chain joins TRBV6-5 and TRBJ1-4; 8 positions match TRBD1. V lost 6 bases to trimming and J lost 4 bases; unmatched junction nucleotides: 7. Germline CDR1 reads MNHEY; CDR2 reads SVGAGI. This CDR3 is 15 amino acids long. The CDR3 DNA sequence: TGTGCCAGCAGGTGGACAGGGACTGATAATGAAAAACTGTTTTTT. This codes for CASRWTGTDNEKLFF.

CDR3 DNA: TGTGCCAGTAGTATAGGGACAGGTACTTTAGGGGAAAAACTGTTTTTT. This codes for CASSIGTGTLGEKLFF. The gene calls are TRBV19 and TRBJ1-4; 7 nucleotides agree with TRBD1. Germline trimming cut 1 base from V and 8 bases from J; bases unmatched to any gene: 10. From germline, CDR1 is LNHDA and CDR2 SQIVND (reference sequence). CDR3 length equals 16 residues.

On this clone: A read error may be the cause here, since a much bigger clone is one base away. The rearrangement links TRBV13 to TRBJ2-5, with D hard to call. Germline lookup yields CDR1 PRHDT and CDR2 FYEKMQ (reference sequence). V was trimmed by 0 bases and J by 5 bases, leaving 4 bases between them. The CDR3 covers 12 residues. DNA of the CDR3: TGTGCCAGCAGCTTAGGGGAGGAGACCCAGTACTTC. It is translated as CASSLGEETQYF.

The chain recombines TRBV19 with TRBJ1-1; 9 bases match TRBD1. The ends lost 0 bases at V and 5 bases at J; junction bases unmatched: 13. The CDR3 is made up of 18 amino acids. Germline CDR1 LNHDA, CDR2 SQIVND (reference sequence). The CDR3 protein is CASSIDDSWTGVGTEAFF. The CDR3 bases are TGTGCCAGTAGTATAGATGATAGTTGGACAGGGGTCGGGACTGAAGCTTTCTTT.

This clone was found once. V usage is TRBV2 and J usage is TRBJ2-1, with TRBD2 matching 14 bases. The J segment lost 3 bases and the V segment lost 4 bases, leaving 2 bases of the junction unmatched. CDR1 and CDR2 (germline): SNHLY, FYNNEI. CDR3 size: 16 residues. CDR3 in amino acids: CASSGLAGGNYNEQFF. Written as DNA, the CDR3 is TGTGCCAGCAGTGGACTAGCGGGGGGGAACTACAATGAGCAGTTCTTC.

The chain combines TRBV5-8 with TRBJ2-1; D might be TRBD1 (5 bases). The germline CDR1 and CDR2 sequences are SGHTS and YDEGEE. With 4 bases removed from V and 4 bases from J, the gap between germline ends came to 12 bases. The CDR3 is made up of 14 amino acids. CDR3 coding DNA: TGTGCCAGCAGCCCTGGGGCGTTGTACAATGAGCAGTTCTTC. Its protein is CASSPGALYNEQFF.

The V and J genes are TRBV2 and TRBJ2-1, with TRBD2 as a possible D gene (6 bases). The V gene's germline CDR1 is SNHLY and CDR2 FYNNEI. The CDR3 totals 14 residues. Deletions cut 6 bases from V and 4 bases from J, with 13 bases between. CDR3 protein: CASRRAEGYNEQFF. DNA for the CDR3: TGTGCCAGCAGAAGAGCGGAGGGGTACAATGAGCAGTTCTTC.

In DNA, the CDR3 is TGTGCCCATATGGACAGGGGATCTTATAATTCACCCCTCCACTTT. It codes for CAHMDRGSYNSPLHF. V is TRBV2 and J is TRBJ1-6; the match to TRBD1 covers 9 bases. V lost 11 bases to trimming and J lost 4 bases; unmatched junction nucleotides: 9. CDR3 length: 15 residues. Per the germline V gene, CDR1 is SNHLY and CDR2 is FYNNEI.

The V gene is TRBV19, the J gene TRBJ2-2; tentative D call: TRBD2 (6 bases). This CDR3 is built from 16 residues. Germline CDR1 LNHDA, CDR2 SQIVND (reference sequence). The germline V and J ends were trimmed by 1 base and 4 bases, with 13 bases remaining between them. CDR3 in DNA: TGTGCCAGTAGTATAGGCAGCGGGTGGGGCACCGGGGAGCTGTTTTTT. Translating it yields CASSIGSGWGTGELFF.

The chain has TRBV12-5 and TRBJ1-1; a possible D gene is TRBD1 (5 bases). Trimming pared 0 bases from V and 0 bases from J, leaving 14 bases between. This CDR3 is 17 amino acids long. Germline loops: CDR1 LGHNT, CDR2 FRNRAP. This chain's CDR3 is CASGLVGQEDMNTEAFF. Here the CDR3 DNA reads TGTGCTAGTGGTTTGGTTGGGCAGGAGGACATGAACACTGAAGCTTTCTTT.

This chain connects TRBV30 to TRBJ2-1; TRBD2 aligns across 7 bases. V shed 0 bases and J 8 bases; nucleotides not matched to a gene: 7. Germline assignment: CDR1 GTSNPN and CDR2 SVGIG (reference sequence). CDR3 length equals 14 residues. CDR3: CAWSVPGGSHEQFF. The CDR3 region has the DNA TGTGCCTGGAGTGTACCTGGCGGGAGCCATGAGCAGTTCTTC.

The chain recombines TRBV24-1 with TRBJ2-5; 9 bases align to TRBD2. J was trimmed by 5 bases and V by 4 bases; bases with no gene match: 7. The CDR3 extends over 15 amino acids. Germline V lookup: CDR1 KGHDR, CDR2 SFDVKD. The CDR3 sequence: CATSETGLATETQYF. As DNA, the CDR3 is TGTGCCACCAGTGAAACGGGACTAGCAACGGAGACCCAGTACTTC.